The clone carrying this TCR beta chain was detected a few times. The sample comes from a study of T-cell reconstitution after alpha-beta-depleted transplantation in children. With 0 bases removed from V and 6 bases from J, the gap between germline ends came to 9 bases. This CDR3 comprises 14 residues. CDR1 SGDLS and CDR2 YYNGEE come from the germline V gene. As it was prepared, the TCRbeta library received unique molecular identifiers. TCRdb redid the calling of the PCR reads with MiXCR, one entry per CDR3 protein. The sample holds a few hundred thousand distinct CDR3 sequences, about 9.3% seen once. This clonotype originated in a human donor who donated a stem cell graft to a child with acute lymphoblastic leukemia. Specimen: PBMCs from the stem cell graft donor, collected from the stem cell graft. The chain couples TRBV9 to TRBJ2-2; no clear D. The CDR3 loop is CASSVDGLSGELFF. DNA for the CDR3: TGTGCCAGCAGCGTAGACGGGCTGTCCGGGGAGCTGTTTTTT.